This paragraph covers one T cell receptor beta chain sequence. Its cognate antigen is unknown. A read error may produce the germline difference seen at one junction end. Individuals who donated were healthy Caucasians from Russia aged roughly 6 to 90. A second PCR, run for about 7 to 11 cycles, used a sample-barcoded 5' primer plus a J-beta primer mix. Every molecule of cDNA carried a tag from a template-switch adaptor with 12 random nucleotides. TCRdb passed the 5' RACE reads through MiXCR, listing each CDR3 protein once. The table includes approximately 670,000 distinct CDR3 sequences, over 40% detected once. This entry belongs to a study of blood T cells in healthy people across ages. Study results and caveats: There was a strong correlation between TCR beta diversity and naive T cell percentage.

Sequenced sample: blood. The TCR was taken from a man at least 80 years old in good health.

The CDR3 is CATGEGTDRQYF. The CDR3 DNA reads as TGTGCCACCGGGGAAGGGACAGATAGGCAGTATTTT. The chain carries TRBV24-1 and TRBJ2-3; 7 positions agree with TRBD1. CDR3 size: 12 residues. The germline V gene has CDR1 KGHDR and CDR2 SFDVKD.